These T cell receptor beta chains were read from a single sample in a study of T cell responses to AZD1222 COVID-19 vaccine. The method was immunoSEQ multiplex PCR; TCRdb's version includes in-frame clones alone and lacks a portion of them. The sample includes 85,000 to 130,000 clones, 86% of them seen just once. Here the sequenced sample was peripheral blood, taken 28 days after the second dose of the MenACWY control vaccine. These receptors came from an adult who received the MenACWY meningococcal vaccine as a control. CDR3s include the opening cysteine and the closing phenylalanine or tryptophan. The D gene is left open where the match is weak. Size is omitted from some rows. Given values are once, few, many or a class for expanded clones.

clone size,J gene,V gene,D gene,CDR3 DNA,CDR3 protein
NA,TRBJ2-1,TRBV9,NA,TGTGCCAGCAGCGTAGTAGGGCAGGTCAATGAGCAGTTCTTC,CASSVVGQVNEQFF
once,TRBJ1-2,TRBV2,NA,TGTGCCAGCAGTGATGGGGGGGGATATGGCTACACCTTC,CASSDGGGYGYTF
few,TRBJ2-3,TRBV7-2,NA,TGTGCCAGCAGCTTAGAGCTACGAAGCACAGATACGCAGTATTTT,CASSLELRSTDTQYF
NA,TRBJ2-2,TRBV6-1,TRBD1,TGTGCCAGCAGTGAAGGCCCGGGACAGGGGAACACCGGGGAGCTGTTTTTT,CASSEGPGQGNTGELFF
NA,TRBJ2-7,TRBV7-3,NA,TGTGCCAGCAGCCCGGGACCGATACTACCCTACGAGCAGTACTTC,CASSPGPILPYEQYF
NA,TRBJ2-1,TRBV3-1/TRBV3-2,TRBD1,TGTGCCAGCGGTAGCCGGGACAGGTCTTATGAGCAGTTCTTC,CASGSRDRSYEQFF
NA,TRBJ2-3,TRBV28,TRBD2,TGTGCCAGCAGTGACGGACTAGCGTCCCATTATTTCACAGATACGCAGTATTTT,CASSDGLASHYFTDTQYF
NA,TRBJ2-7,TRBV6-5,NA,TGTGCCAGCAGCACGACCTACGAGCAGTACTTC,CASSTTYEQYF
NA,TRBJ2-5,TRBV7-9,TRBD1,TGTGCCAGCAGCTTGGGACAGAACCAAGAGACCCAGTACTTC,CASSLGQNQETQYF
NA,TRBJ1-3,TRBV18,NA,TGTGCCAGCTCACCAGTTGGGGCGTCCTCTGGAAACACCATATATTTT,CASSPVGASSGNTIYF
once,TRBJ1-1,TRBV5-5,NA,TGTGCCAGCAGAGGCGAGTTAGACACTGAAGCTTTCTTT,CASRGELDTEAFF
NA,TRBJ2-7,TRBV6-4,TRBD2,TGTGCCAGCAGACGGGACTACCGCCTCGGGGACGAGCAGTACTTC,CASRRDYRLGDEQYF
NA,TRBJ1-3,TRBV7-2,TRBD1,TGTGCCAGCAGCTTCACAGGGGGCGGATCTGGAAACACCATATATTTT,CASSFTGGGSGNTIYF
NA,TRBJ1-2,TRBV2,TRBD1,TGTGCCAGCAGAGACAGGGCCCGGGACTATGGCTACACCTTC,CASRDRARDYGYTF
NA,TRBJ2-3,TRBV7-2,TRBD2,TGTGCCAGCAGCTCTTTAAGCGGGGGAGTAGATACGCAGTATTTT,CASSSLSGGVDTQYF
NA,TRBJ1-2,TRBV2,NA,TGTGCCAGCAGTGAAAAGAGAGGCCTCGGTGGCTACACCTTC,CASSEKRGLGGYTF
NA,TRBJ2-5,TRBV24-1,TRBD2,TGTGCCACCAGTGACCCGGGACTAGCGGGGGGGCAAGAGACCCAGTACTTC,CATSDPGLAGGQETQYF
NA,TRBJ1-5,TRBV19,TRBD1,TGTGCCAGTAGTCTTGGACAGGATCCTTATCAGCCCCAGCATTTT,CASSLGQDPYQPQHF
NA,TRBJ2-5,TRBV5-6,TRBD2,TGTGCCAGCAGCCCCCCCCCAGCGGGGGGGAAGGAGACCCAGTACTTC,CASSPPPAGGKETQYF
NA,TRBJ1-5,TRBV27,NA,TGTGCCAGCAGACGAGGGCTGACGGGTGACAATCAGCCCCAGCATTTT,CASRRGLTGDNQPQHF
NA,TRBJ1-1,TRBV2,NA,TGTGCCAGTATCACAGAGAACACTGAAGCTTTCTTT,CASITENTEAFF
once,TRBJ1-4,TRBV28,NA,TGTGCCAGCAGTTCCCAGAGATGGAGGGCGTCGGCCGAAAAACTGTTTTTT,CASSSQRWRASAEKLFF
NA,TRBJ1-2,TRBV30,NA,TGTGCCTGGAGTCGACAGTCTTATGGCTACACCTTC,CAWSRQSYGYTF
NA,TRBJ2-2,TRBV28,NA,TGTGCCAGCAGTATGGGCACCGGGGAGCTGTTTTTT,CASSMGTGELFF
NA,TRBJ2-6,TRBV24-1,TRBD1,TGTGCCACCGGACAGGGGACCTCTGGGGCCAACGTCCTGACTTTC,CATGQGTSGANVLTF
once,TRBJ2-2,TRBV12-3/TRBV12-4,NA,TGTGCCAGCAGTCTACAATCCGGGGAGCTGTTTTTT,CASSLQSGELFF
NA,TRBJ2-7,TRBV11-2,NA,TGTGCCAGCAGCTTAAATTTGGCACCATACTACGAGCAGTACTTC,CASSLNLAPYYEQYF
NA,TRBJ2-5,TRBV5-1,TRBD1,TGCGCCAGCAGCTTGTCGGTGACAGGGGCACAAGAGACCCAGTACTTC,CASSLSVTGAQETQYF
NA,TRBJ2-7,TRBV6-2/TRBV6-3,TRBD1,TGTGCCAGCAGTACACCGGGACAGGGCCGCGAGCAGTACTTC,CASSTPGQGREQYF
NA,TRBJ1-1,TRBV18,TRBD1,TGTGCCAGCTCACTTACAGGGGGCGCGGGCCCCAACACTGAAGCTTTCTTT,CASSLTGGAGPNTEAFF
once,TRBJ2-7,TRBV7-2,NA,TGTGCCAGCAGCTTAGGGCTGGGTGGACACGAGCAGTACTTC,CASSLGLGGHEQYF
NA,TRBJ1-2,TRBV28,NA,TGTGCCAGCAGTTTTAACTATGGCTACACCTTC,CASSFNYGYTF
NA,TRBJ1-2,TRBV9,TRBD1,TGTGCCAGCAGCGTAGTGCCCGGGACAGGGGGCGATGGCTACACCTTC,CASSVVPGTGGDGYTF
NA,TRBJ2-1,TRBV7-6,NA,TGTGCCAGCAGCCCCGTTCTGCCCCAAATGGGGAATGAGCAGTTCTTC,CASSPVLPQMGNEQFF
few,TRBJ1-1,TRBV10-1,TRBD1,TGCGCCAGCAGCCCCGACCGTCTGACAGGGGGCTCGAGGGGCACTGAAGCTTTCTTT,CASSPDRLTGGSRGTEAFF
NA,TRBJ2-3,TRBV25-1,NA,TGTGCCAGCAGCCTCACAGATACGCAGTATTTT,CASSLTDTQYF
NA,TRBJ2-3,TRBV7-9,TRBD1,TGTGCCAGCAGCTCAAGGACAGGGAGCTTTCGAAGCACAGATACGCAGTATTTT,CASSSRTGSFRSTDTQYF
NA,TRBJ2-3,TRBV5-4,TRBD1,TGTGCCAGCAGCTCCGAAACAGGGGCCGATACGCAGTATTTT,CASSSETGADTQYF
NA,TRBJ2-1,TRBV11-3,TRBD2,TGTGCCAGCAGCCCCGGGACTAGCGGGGGGGCCCAGGGAGAGCAGTTCTTC,CASSPGTSGGAQGEQFF
NA,TRBJ1-6,TRBV5-4,TRBD1,TGTGCCAGCAGATCCGGGACAGGGGGAAATTCACCCCTCCACTTT,CASRSGTGGNSPLHF
NA,TRBJ2-7,TRBV3-1/TRBV3-2,NA,TGTGCCAGCAGCCAAGTGGCGTCTACCTACGAGCAGTACTTC,CASSQVASTYEQYF
NA,TRBJ1-2,TRBV25-1,NA,TGTGCCAGCAGTGAAGTGGCTACTCCGAACTATGGCTACACCTTC,CASSEVATPNYGYTF
once,TRBJ2-3,TRBV5-1,NA,TGCGCCAGCAGCTTGGCACAGGGTACTAGCACAGATACGCAGTATTTT,CASSLAQGTSTDTQYF
NA,TRBJ1-3,TRBV6-6,NA,TGTGCCAGCAGTACCCGAATGGGGTCCGGAAACACCATATATTTT,CASSTRMGSGNTIYF
NA,TRBJ1-1,TRBV6-5,NA,TGTGCCAGCAGGGGACCGACCCCAAACACTGAAGCTTTCTTT,CASRGPTPNTEAFF
once,TRBJ2-1,TRBV29-1,NA,TGCAGCGTTGATCTCCTGGTAAATTATGAGCAGTTCTTC,CSVDLLVNYEQFF
NA,TRBJ2-2,TRBV9,TRBD2,TGTGCCAGCAGCGTAGCTCGCGGGGGGACGAACACCGGGGAGCTGTTTTTT,CASSVARGGTNTGELFF
once,TRBJ2-1,TRBV5-1,NA,TGCGCCAGCAGTGTAGGGGGGCCCTACAATGAGCAGTTCTTC,CASSVGGPYNEQFF
NA,TRBJ2-7,TRBV27,TRBD1,TGTGCCAGCAGCCAGAGGGACAGGGTCTCCTACGAGCAGTACTTC,CASSQRDRVSYEQYF
once,TRBJ2-7,TRBV2,TRBD1,TGTGCCAGCACCCGGACAGGGGGTAGTTACGAGCAGTACTTC,CASTRTGGSYEQYF
NA,TRBJ2-2,TRBV4-1,TRBD1,TGCGCCAGCAGCCAGACAGGGTTCGCGAACACCGGGGAGCTGTTTTTT,CASSQTGFANTGELFF
NA,TRBJ2-4,TRBV9,TRBD2,TGTGCCAGCAGCGTAGACGCTAGCGGGGGCCTTCAGTACTTC,CASSVDASGGLQYF
NA,TRBJ2-2,TRBV11-3,NA,TGTGCCAGCAGCCCGACCCAATCGGGGGAGCTGTTTTTT,CASSPTQSGELFF
NA,TRBJ1-1,TRBV2,NA,TGTGCCAGCAGTGAGGAAGGCAGAAGATACACTGAAGCTTTCTTT,CASSEEGRRYTEAFF
NA,TRBJ1-2,TRBV28,TRBD1,TGTGCCAGCAGTTCACAGGGGAGGGCTAACTATGGCTACACCTTC,CASSSQGRANYGYTF
once,TRBJ2-3,TRBV5-1,TRBD2,TGCGCCAGCAGCCAAAGCGGGGGGAGCACAGATACGCAGTATTTT,CASSQSGGSTDTQYF
NA,TRBJ2-1,TRBV7-2,NA,TGTGCCAGCAGCTTAGTAGGTACATACAATGAGCAGTTCTTC,CASSLVGTYNEQFF
NA,TRBJ2-1,TRBV6-5,TRBD1,TGTGCCAGCAGAGCCGGGACAGGGGAATACAATGAGCAGTTCTTC,CASRAGTGEYNEQFF
NA,TRBJ2-4,TRBV6-5,TRBD2,TGTGCCAGCCGCTCGGGGGGGGAGGACATTCAGTACTTC,CASRSGGEDIQYF
NA,TRBJ1-1,TRBV7-8,NA,TGTGCCAGCAGTTCAGTGTTCGGGTCGGGCACTGAAGCTTTCTTT,CASSSVFGSGTEAFF